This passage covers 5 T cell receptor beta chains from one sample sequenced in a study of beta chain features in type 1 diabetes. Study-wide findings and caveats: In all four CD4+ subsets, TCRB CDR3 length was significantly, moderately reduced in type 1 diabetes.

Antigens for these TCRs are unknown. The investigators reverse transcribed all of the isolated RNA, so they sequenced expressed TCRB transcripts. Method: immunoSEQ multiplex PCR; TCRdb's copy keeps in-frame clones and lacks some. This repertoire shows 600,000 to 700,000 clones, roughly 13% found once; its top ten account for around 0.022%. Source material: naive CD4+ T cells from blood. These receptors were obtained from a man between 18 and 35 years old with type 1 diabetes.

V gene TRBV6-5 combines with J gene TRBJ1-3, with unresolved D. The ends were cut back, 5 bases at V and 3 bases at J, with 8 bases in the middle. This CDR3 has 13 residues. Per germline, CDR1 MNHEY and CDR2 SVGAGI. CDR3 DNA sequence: TGTGCCAGCAGTATCGGCCTTGGAAACACCATATATTTT. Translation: CASSIGLGNTIYF.

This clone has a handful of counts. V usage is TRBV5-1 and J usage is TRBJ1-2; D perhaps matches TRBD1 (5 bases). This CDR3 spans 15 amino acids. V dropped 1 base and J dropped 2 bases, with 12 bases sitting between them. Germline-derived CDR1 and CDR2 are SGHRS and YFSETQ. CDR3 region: CASSLTPGPNYGYTF. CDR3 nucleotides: TGCGCCAGCAGCTTGACTCCAGGGCCCAACTATGGCTACACCTTC.

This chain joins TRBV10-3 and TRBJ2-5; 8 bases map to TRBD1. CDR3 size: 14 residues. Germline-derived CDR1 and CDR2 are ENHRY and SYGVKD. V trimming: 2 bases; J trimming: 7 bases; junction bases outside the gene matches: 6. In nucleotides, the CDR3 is TGTGCCATCAGTGAGGGGACAGGTGTCGGGACCCAGTACTTC. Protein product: CAISEGTGVGTQYF.

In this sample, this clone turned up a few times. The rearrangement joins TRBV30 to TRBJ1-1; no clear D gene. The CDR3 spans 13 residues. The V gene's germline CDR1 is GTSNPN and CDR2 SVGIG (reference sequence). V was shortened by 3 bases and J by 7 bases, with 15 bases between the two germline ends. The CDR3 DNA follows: TGTGCCTGGAGCCAATCCTCACCCTATGAAGCTTTCTTT. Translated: CAWSQSSPYEAFF.

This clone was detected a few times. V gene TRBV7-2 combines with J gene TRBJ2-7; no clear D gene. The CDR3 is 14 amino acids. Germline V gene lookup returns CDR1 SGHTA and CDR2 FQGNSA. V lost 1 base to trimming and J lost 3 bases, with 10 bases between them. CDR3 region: CASSLGQRIYEQYF. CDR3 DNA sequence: TGTGCCAGCAGCTTAGGGCAAAGGATCTACGAGCAGTACTTC. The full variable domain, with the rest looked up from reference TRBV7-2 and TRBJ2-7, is GAGVSQSPSNKVTEKGKDVELRCDPISGHTALYWYRQSLGQGLEFLIYFQGNSAPDKSGLPSDRFSAERTGGSVSTLTIQRTQQEDSAVYLCASSLGQRIYEQYFGPGTRLTVT.